This TCR beta chain was obtained from a study of T-cell reconstitution after alpha-beta-depleted transplantation in children. The V segment lost 4 bases and the J segment 2 bases; nucleotides outside the gene matches: 8. The CDR3 length is 17 residues. Germline lookup yields CDR1 LGHNA and CDR2 YNFKEQ. The authors prepared the TCRbeta library with unique molecular identifiers. Each CDR3 protein gets one entry after TCRdb re-called the PCR reads with MiXCR. The sample includes about 610,000 distinct CDR3 sequences, roughly a tenth of them seen just once. The V gene is TRBV4-2, the J gene TRBJ2-7; 13 nucleotides match TRBD2. The receptor's source is a human donor who donated a stem cell graft to a child with acute myeloid leukemia. Sequencing used PBMCs from the stem cell graft donor, obtained from the stem cell graft. The CDR3 bases are TGTGCCAGCAGCCCTGTCACCGGGACTAGCGGGACCTACGAGCAGTACTTC. Encoded protein: CASSPVTGTSGTYEQYF.